These 31 T cell receptor beta chains were all obtained from the same sample, sequenced in a study of a mutant IDH1 vaccine in newly diagnosed glioma. The assay was immunoSEQ multiplex PCR, and TCRdb's table has in-frame clones only and misses some. The sample consists of tens of thousands of clones, roughly four fifths of them appearing once. The time point denotes: week 47, end of study. Vaccination comprised doses that each held 300 ug of mutant IDH1 20-mer peptide, plus topical imiquimod. The antigens of these receptors remain unknown. The starting material was PBMCs, obtained from a glioma patient whose treatment included an IDH1 peptide vaccine. All receptors come from a man aged 25-45 years with glioma.

This chain links TRBV5-1 with TRBJ1-4; D not resolved. V was shortened by 4 bases and J by 3 bases, with 19 bases between the two germline ends. Germline CDR1 is SGHRS and CDR2 is YFSETQ. The CDR3 length is 17 residues. CDR3 nucleotide sequence: TGCGCCAGCAGCCCGCTGGATTGGGAGTTCTCTAATGAAAAACTGTTTTTT. Its translation is CASSPLDWEFSNEKLFF.

The chain is built from TRBV11-3 and TRBJ2-3, with 7 bases lining up with TRBD1. The germline gives CDR1 SGHNT, CDR2 YENEEA. The CDR3 runs 16 residues. The J segment lost 2 bases and the V segment lost 1 base, leaving 6 bases of the junction unmatched. CDR3 region: CASSLGDRVTTDTQYF. DNA for the CDR3: TGTGCCAGCAGCTTAGGAGACAGGGTGACCACAGATACGCAGTATTTT.

This clone was detected once. CDR3 in DNA: TGTGCCAGCTCACCAACGAAAAATCGGGGGATCTATGGCTACACCTTC. Its protein is CASSPTKNRGIYGYTF. The chain combines TRBV18 with TRBJ1-2, with TRBD1 as a possible D gene (5 bases). The length of the CDR3 is 16 residues. Germline loops: CDR1 KGHSH, CDR2 LQKENI. The germline V and J ends were trimmed by 2 bases and 4 bases, with 17 bases remaining between them. Filled out from reference TRBV18 and TRBJ1-2, the complete variable domain reads NAGVMQNPRHLVRRRGQEARLRCSPMKGHSHVYWYRQLPEEGLKFMVYLQKENIIDESGMPKERFSAEFPKEGPSILRIQQVVRGDSAAYFCASSPTKNRGIYGYTFGSGTRLTVV.

This chain joins TRBV7-9 and TRBJ2-6; D gene ambiguous. The germline V gene has CDR1 SEHNR and CDR2 FQNEAQ (reference sequence). This CDR3 is built from 18 residues. V lost 1 base and J 4 bases, leaving 17 bases between the germline ends. The chain's CDR3 is CASSLDRLNWAGANVLTF. CDR3 nucleotides: TGTGCCAGCAGCTTAGACCGCCTCAACTGGGCAGGGGCCAACGTCCTGACTTTC.

V usage is TRBV5-5 and J usage is TRBJ2-5, with unresolved D. This CDR3 is 15 amino acids long. V was trimmed by 3 bases and J by 1 base, leaving 13 bases between them. Germline V lookup: CDR1 SGHKS, CDR2 YYEKEE (reference sequence). In DNA, the CDR3 is TGTGCCAGCAGCTCCTCGGGCCAAGCCCAAGAGACCCAGTACTTC. As protein: CASSSSGQAQETQYF.

V and J are TRBV9 and TRBJ1-1; maybe TRBD1 (6 bases). CDR1 SGDLS and CDR2 YYNGEE come from the germline V gene. The V and J ends lost 0 bases and 1 base respectively, with 10 bases between them. The CDR3 totals 15 residues. The CDR3 reads CASSVERTANTEAFF. In nucleotides, the CDR3 is TGTGCCAGCAGCGTAGAGAGGACAGCGAACACTGAAGCTTTCTTT.

The V gene is TRBV28, the J gene TRBJ1-3; 11 nucleotides agree with TRBD1. The V gene's germline CDR1 is MDHEN and CDR2 SYDVKM. The ends lost 4 bases at V and 6 bases at J; junction bases unmatched: 2. The CDR3 consists of 14 residues. CDR3 DNA: TGTGCCAGCAGTTCGGACAGGGGGCTAAACACCATATATTTT. It yields the protein CASSSDRGLNTIYF.

The chain joins TRBV27 to TRBJ1-3, with TRBD1 as a possible D gene (5 bases). This CDR3 contains 15 residues. Germline-derived CDR1 and CDR2 are MNHEY and SMNVEV (reference sequence). The ends were cut back, 6 bases at V and 0 bases at J, with 12 bases in the middle. CDR3 sequence reads: CASRRDPYSGNTIYF. DNA of the CDR3: TGTGCCAGCAGAAGGGACCCCTACTCTGGAAACACCATATATTTT.

This chain links TRBV10-3 with TRBJ2-7, with D maybe TRBD1 (6 bases). In germline, CDR1 is ENHRY, CDR2 SYGVKD. Trimming removed 6 bases at V and 0 bases at J, with 18 bases between. This CDR3 comprises 16 residues. CDR3 DNA: TGTGCCATCAGCCCCCTCGTGGACAGTAACTCCTACGAGCAGTACTTC. As protein: CAISPLVDSNSYEQYF.

V usage is TRBV7-9 and J usage is TRBJ1-2, with D perhaps TRBD1 (5 bases). The V end was cut by 11 bases, the J end by 7 bases, with 17 bases between. From germline, CDR1 is SEHNR and CDR2 FQNEAQ (reference sequence). The CDR3 has 12 amino acids. The CDR3 DNA sequence: TGTGCCGGAAAGGAGGGGAAGGGTGGCTACACCTTC. Translated, it gives CAGKEGKGGYTF. The variable domain in full, completed from reference TRBV7-9 and TRBJ1-2, reads DTGVSQNPRHKITKRGQNVTFRCDPISEHNRLYWYRQTLGQGPEFLTYFQNEAQLEKSRLLSDRFSAERPKGSFSTLEIQRTEQGDSAMYLCAGKEGKGGYTFGSGTRLTVV.

The gene calls are TRBV5-6 and TRBJ2-3; D gene ambiguous. In germline, CDR1 is SGHDT, CDR2 YYEEEE. Trimming cost V 4 bases and J 1 base, with 16 bases left between them. The CDR3 contains 16 residues. CDR3 sequence: CASSQAGLQGTDTQYF. The CDR3 DNA sequence: TGTGCCAGCAGCCAGGCCGGGTTACAAGGCACAGATACGCAGTATTTT.

CDR3 sequence reads: CASSPRGEGPNEQFF. The CDR3 DNA is TGTGCCAGCAGCCCTCGGGGGGAAGGGCCCAATGAGCAGTTCTTC. The rearrangement uses TRBV7-2 and TRBJ2-1; the match to TRBD2 covers 7 bases. The V and J ends lost 5 bases and 6 bases, in that order; junction bases with no gene match: 10. In germline, CDR1 is SGHTA, CDR2 FQGNSA. The CDR3 contains 15 residues. The whole variable domain, filled in from reference TRBV7-2 and TRBJ2-1, reads GAGVSQSPSNKVTEKGKDVELRCDPISGHTALYWYRQSLGQGLEFLIYFQGNSAPDKSGLPSDRFSAERTGGSVSTLTIQRTQQEDSAVYLCASSPRGEGPNEQFFGPGTRLTVL.

The chain uses TRBV6-5 and TRBJ1-1, with TRBD1 identical over 7 bases. This CDR3 region has 15 residues. From germline, CDR1 is MNHEY and CDR2 SVGAGI. V was pared by 0 bases and J by 1 base, with 2 bases of the junction left unmatched. This CDR3 is CASSYSGTANTEAFF. The CDR3 bases are TGTGCCAGCAGTTACTCCGGGACAGCGAACACTGAAGCTTTCTTT.

The chain combines TRBV19 with TRBJ2-3; TRBD1 matches at 7 bases. Germline V gene sequence: CDR1 LNHDA, CDR2 SQIVND (reference sequence). V gave up 3 bases and J gave up 4 bases; unmatched junction bases: 7. This CDR3 region has 15 residues. Here the CDR3 DNA reads TGTGCCAGTAGTATCGCAGGGGGTGGTTCAGATACGCAGTATTTT. It encodes CASSIAGGGSDTQYF.

The chain has TRBV11-2 and TRBJ2-7, with 8 bases matching TRBD2. V lost 1 base and J lost 1; bases outside the gene matches: 9. CDR3 size: 17 residues. Germline V gene data show CDR1 as SGHAT and CDR2 as FQNNGV. The CDR3 DNA sequence: TGTGCCAGCAGCTTAGTAGGTAGCGGGGTGGAGTCCTACGAGCAGTACTTC. This translates into CASSLVGSGVESYEQYF. The entire variable domain, with the rest obtained from reference TRBV11-2 and TRBJ2-7, is as follows: EAGVAQSPRYKIIEKRQSVAFWCNPISGHATLYWYQQILGQGPKLLIQFQNNGVVDDSQLPKDRFSAERLKGVDSTLKIQPAKLEDSAVYLCASSLVGSGVESYEQYFGPGTRLTVT.

The chain carries TRBV5-1 and TRBJ2-1; 8 bases map to TRBD1. Germline V gene data show CDR1 as SGHRS and CDR2 as YFSETQ. CDR3 length equals 14 residues. Trimming took 4 bases from V and 3 from J; bases not matched to a gene: 3. The CDR3 is CASSPGQVYNEQFF. The CDR3, as DNA: TGCGCCAGCAGCCCGGGACAGGTCTACAATGAGCAGTTCTTC.

The V call is TRBV9, the J call TRBJ2-3, with 10 positions matching TRBD1. The CDR3 is 17 residues long. From germline, CDR1 is SGDLS and CDR2 YYNGEE. With 3 bases clipped from V and 5 bases from J, the junction kept 12 bases outside the gene matches. The chain's CDR3 is CASSGYRGTGVRDTQYF. In nucleotides, the CDR3 is TGTGCCAGCAGCGGCTACCGTGGGACAGGGGTGCGAGATACGCAGTATTTT.

The chain carries TRBV6-5 and TRBJ2-3, with 10 positions matching TRBD2. Per the germline V gene, CDR1 is MNHEY and CDR2 is SVGAGI. The CDR3 loop spans 15 amino acids. V trimming: 6 bases; J trimming: 9 bases; junction bases outside the gene matches: 12. The CDR3 DNA is TGTGCCAGCAGCCCCCGACTAGCGGGTCGGTGGACGCAGTATTTT. This sequence encodes CASSPRLAGRWTQYF.

The gene calls are TRBV5-1 and TRBJ1-5; weak D call: TRBD1 (5 bases). The CDR3 length is 15 residues. CDR1 is SGHRS and CDR2 is YFSETQ in the germline V gene. Trimming stripped 2 bases from V and 0 bases from J, with 9 bases between. CDR3 protein: CASSFGTTSNQPQHF. The CDR3 nucleotides read TGCGCCAGCAGCTTTGGGACGACTAGCAATCAGCCCCAGCATTTT.

The chain links TRBV4-2 to TRBJ2-5; a weak D match, TRBD1 (6 bases). V was pared by 2 bases and J by 2 bases, with 15 bases between. The CDR3 runs to 16 residues. Germline CDR1 reads LGHNA; CDR2 reads YNFKEQ. CDR3 sequence: CASSQYLGQRQETQYF. The CDR3 nucleotides are TGTGCCAGCAGCCAATACCTAGGACAGAGACAAGAGACCCAGTACTTC.

The chain uses TRBV5-6 and TRBJ2-5; no firm D call. There are 12 residues in the CDR3. V gave up 7 bases and J gave up 5 bases, with 12 bases separating them. Looked up from germline, CDR1 is SGHDT and CDR2 is YYEEEE. The CDR3 reads CASARLPETQYF. The CDR3 nucleotides read TGTGCCAGCGCTCGGCTCCCGGAGACCCAGTACTTC.

This clone showed up just a few times. This chain uses TRBV2 with TRBJ2-2; no clear D. Germline CDR1 reads SNHLY; CDR2 reads FYNNEI. V was shortened by 6 bases and J by 0 bases, with 8 bases between the two germline ends. This CDR3 is built from 14 residues. The CDR3: CASRSRPNTGELFF. In nucleotides, the CDR3 is TGTGCCAGCAGATCCAGGCCGAACACCGGGGAGCTGTTTTTT.

In its sample, this clone was seen a few times. This chain connects TRBV2 to TRBJ1-6, with a possible D match to TRBD1 (6 bases). The V end lost 2 bases, the J end lost 5 bases, and 10 bases lay between the germline ends. CDR1 is SNHLY, CDR2 FYNNEI, per germline. The CDR3 contains 15 residues. CDR3 DNA: TGTGCCAGCAGTGAACAGGGGAACGATAATTCACCCCTCCACTTT. Encoded protein: CASSEQGNDNSPLHF. The complete variable domain, with remaining parts taken from reference TRBV2 and TRBJ1-6, reads EPEVTQTPSHQVTQMGQEVILRCVPISNHLYFYWYRQILGQKVEFLVSFYNNEISEKSEIFDDQFSVERPDGSNFTLKIRSTKLEDSAMYFCASSEQGNDNSPLHFGNGTRLTVT.

V and J are TRBV19 and TRBJ1-1; D is perhaps TRBD1 (5 bases). Trimming left V 6 bases short and J 9 bases short, with 11 bases between. CDR1 and CDR2 (germline): LNHDA, SQIVND (reference sequence). This CDR3 is built from 11 residues. In nucleotides, the CDR3 is TGTGCCAGTAGCCTGGGGGGGAAAGCTTTCTTT. It specifies CASSLGGKAFF.

The chain carries TRBV7-9 and TRBJ2-7, with unresolved D. CDR1 is SEHNR, CDR2 FQNEAQ, per germline (reference sequence). V was shortened by 3 bases and J by 5 bases, with 14 bases between the two germline ends. The CDR3 runs 14 residues. Written as DNA, the CDR3 is TGTGCCAGCAGCTTTCATGGGTGGTCGGACGAGCAGTACTTC. It specifies CASSFHGWSDEQYF.

This clone appeared once. The chain combines TRBV9 with TRBJ2-5; maybe TRBD2 (7 bases). The germline V and J ends were trimmed by 4 bases and 1 base, with 11 bases remaining between them. Germline V gene lookup returns CDR1 SGDLS and CDR2 YYNGEE. The CDR3 is made up of 14 amino acids. The chain's CDR3 is CASSPGGRQETQYF. The DNA of the CDR3 is TGTGCCAGCAGCCCGGGGGGCCGCCAAGAGACCCAGTACTTC.

V is TRBV6-5 and J is TRBJ1-6; the D is unclear. CDR3 length equals 13 residues. The V end lost 6 bases, the J end lost 9 bases, and 12 bases lay between the germline ends. Germline loops: CDR1 MNHEY, CDR2 SVGAGI. The CDR3 DNA follows: TGTGCCAGCAGACGCGGGTCTCCTTCACCCCTCCACTTT. Amino acids: CASRRGSPSPLHF.

The chain is built from TRBV11-2 and TRBJ2-7; TRBD2 matches at 12 bases. This CDR3 is built from 16 residues. The trim removed 6 bases at V and 4 bases at J, leaving 10 bases unmatched. The germline V gene encodes CDR1 SGHAT and CDR2 FQNNGV. The CDR3 loop is CASRATSGGPSYEQYF. CDR3 in DNA: TGTGCCAGCAGAGCTACTAGCGGGGGGCCATCTTACGAGCAGTACTTC.

The genes are TRBV6-5 and TRBJ2-5; D possibly corresponds to TRBD1 (5 bases). The V and J ends lost 6 bases and 11 bases respectively, with 16 bases between them. Germline loops: CDR1 MNHEY, CDR2 SVGAGI. The CDR3 runs to 12 residues. The CDR3 coding sequence is TGTGCCAGCAGGTCCTCAGGGTCTCGGCAGTACTTC. Translated, it gives CASRSSGSRQYF.

The chain uses TRBV5-1 and TRBJ2-7; D ambiguous. V lost 4 bases, J lost 3 bases, and 14 bases lay in between. Germline V gene data show CDR1 as SGHRS and CDR2 as YFSETQ. The CDR3 length is 14 residues. The DNA of the CDR3 is TGCGCCAGCAGCCCTGATCAGGTTATCTACGAGCAGTACTTC. Translating it yields CASSPDQVIYEQYF.

V is TRBV9 and J is TRBJ1-2; TRBD1 matches 7 bases. The length of the CDR3 is 16 residues. Trimming cost V 4 bases and J 0 bases; bases outside gene matches: 9. Germline V gives CDR1 SGDLS, CDR2 YYNGEE. The DNA for the CDR3 is TGTGCCAGCAGCCCCGGACAGGCTCCAGCTAACTATGGCTACACCTTC. Translation: CASSPGQAPANYGYTF.